This is a list of T cell receptor beta chains from one sample in a study of shared clonotypes between healthy human individuals. Assay: immunoSEQ multiplex PCR; the TCRdb copy retains only in-frame clones and omits some. Of 850,000 to 1,200,000 clones in the sample, about 75% were seen once. The sequenced sample consisted of memory CD4+ T cells sorted from blood. These receptors all come from a man between 18 and 35 years old in good health. Each CDR3 is given with its conserved first and last residue. Fields, in order: V gene, clone size, D gene, J gene, CDR3 protein, CDR3 DNA. The D gene is left open where the match is weak. Only part of the rows carry a size: once, few, many, or a class if the clone is expanded.

v_call: TRBV19; clone_size: -; d_call: -; j_call: TRBJ2-7; cdr3_aa: CASSLGPTYEQYF; cdr3_nt: TGTGCCAGTAGTCTAGGACCAACCTACGAGCAGTACTTC
v_call: TRBV7-9; clone_size: -; d_call: -; j_call: TRBJ1-4; cdr3_aa: CASSLGNEKLFF; cdr3_nt: TGTGCCAGCAGCCTGGGTAATGAAAAACTGTTTTTT
v_call: TRBV5-1; clone_size: -; d_call: -; j_call: TRBJ1-2; cdr3_aa: CASSAGSTNYGYTF; cdr3_nt: TGCGCCAGCAGCGCCGGGTCTACTAACTATGGCTACACCTTC
v_call: TRBV2; clone_size: -; d_call: TRBD2; j_call: TRBJ2-5; cdr3_aa: CASRRTSALKETQYF; cdr3_nt: TGTGCCAGCAGAAGGACTAGCGCCCTCAAGGAGACCCAGTACTTC
v_call: TRBV4-3; clone_size: -; d_call: -; j_call: TRBJ1-4; cdr3_aa: CASSQELILTTNEKLFF; cdr3_nt: TGCGCCAGCAGCCAAGAATTGATCCTCACAACTAATGAAAAACTGTTTTTT
v_call: TRBV7-9; clone_size: many; d_call: -; j_call: TRBJ2-7; cdr3_aa: CASSPTYTEQYF; cdr3_nt: TGTGCCAGCAGCCCCACTTACACCGAGCAGTACTTC
v_call: TRBV30; clone_size: -; d_call: -; j_call: TRBJ1-3; cdr3_aa: CAWSRAAGNTIYF; cdr3_nt: TGTGCCTGGAGTCGGGCGGCAGGAAACACCATATATTTT
v_call: TRBV16; clone_size: -; d_call: TRBD1; j_call: TRBJ1-2; cdr3_aa: CASSQTTGQGYYGYTF; cdr3_nt: TGTGCCAGCAGCCAAACTACAGGACAGGGTTACTATGGCTACACCTTC
v_call: TRBV11-3; clone_size: few; d_call: -; j_call: TRBJ2-3; cdr3_aa: CASSPNGDTQYF; cdr3_nt: TGTGCCAGCAGCCCAAATGGAGATACGCAGTATTTT
v_call: TRBV7-9; clone_size: -; d_call: TRBD1; j_call: TRBJ1-2; cdr3_aa: CASSQGTGLNYGYTF; cdr3_nt: TGTGCCAGCAGCCAAGGGACAGGGCTTAACTATGGCTACACCTTC
v_call: TRBV7-8; clone_size: -; d_call: -; j_call: TRBJ2-7; cdr3_aa: CASSSRTATYEQYF; cdr3_nt: TGTGCCAGCAGCAGCCGGACGGCAACCTACGAGCAGTACTTC
v_call: TRBV28; clone_size: -; d_call: TRBD1; j_call: TRBJ2-2; cdr3_aa: CASSSGQTNTGELFF; cdr3_nt: TGTGCCAGCAGCTCGGGACAGACAAACACCGGGGAGCTGTTTTTT
v_call: TRBV5-1; clone_size: many; d_call: TRBD2; j_call: TRBJ2-7; cdr3_aa: CASSGTSGRALEQYF; cdr3_nt: TGCGCCAGCAGCGGAACTAGCGGGAGGGCTCTCGAGCAGTACTTC
v_call: TRBV5-8; clone_size: -; d_call: TRBD2; j_call: TRBJ2-7; cdr3_aa: CASSSLAGGGEQYF; cdr3_nt: TGTGCCAGCAGCTCGCTAGCGGGAGGAGGCGAGCAGTACTTC
v_call: TRBV6-5; clone_size: few; d_call: -; j_call: TRBJ1-2; cdr3_aa: CASTTRFQGRDGYTF; cdr3_nt: TGTGCCAGCACCACTAGGTTCCAGGGAAGGGACGGCTACACCTTC
v_call: TRBV6-5; clone_size: -; d_call: -; j_call: TRBJ1-2; cdr3_aa: CASSYGAAPTYGYTF; cdr3_nt: TGTGCCAGCAGTTACGGGGCAGCTCCTACATATGGCTACACCTTC
v_call: TRBV6-1; clone_size: -; d_call: -; j_call: TRBJ1-4; cdr3_aa: CASSSQGSTNEKLFF; cdr3_nt: TGTGCCAGCAGTTCTCAGGGGTCAACTAATGAAAAACTGTTTTTT
v_call: TRBV30; clone_size: -; d_call: -; j_call: TRBJ1-3; cdr3_aa: CAWSHGGASGNTIYF; cdr3_nt: TGTGCCTGGAGCCACGGGGGAGCGTCGGGAAACACCATATATTTT
v_call: TRBV10-3; clone_size: -; d_call: TRBD1; j_call: TRBJ1-1; cdr3_aa: CAISGGTGAEAFF; cdr3_nt: TGTGCCATCAGTGGGGGGACAGGTGCTGAAGCTTTCTTT
v_call: TRBV30; clone_size: -; d_call: -; j_call: TRBJ1-3; cdr3_aa: CAPNPRAEGNTIYF; cdr3_nt: TGTGCCCCAAATCCTCGCGCGGAAGGAAACACCATATATTTT
v_call: TRBV5-8; clone_size: -; d_call: -; j_call: TRBJ2-2; cdr3_aa: CASTRSIISSGELFF; cdr3_nt: TGTGCCAGCACTCGGAGTATCATTAGTTCCGGGGAGCTGTTTTTT
v_call: TRBV28; clone_size: -; d_call: -; j_call: TRBJ2-2; cdr3_aa: CASLPRASNTGELFF; cdr3_nt: TGTGCCAGCCTTCCGAGGGCCTCGAACACCGGGGAGCTGTTTTTT
v_call: TRBV10-3; clone_size: -; d_call: TRBD2; j_call: TRBJ2-1; cdr3_aa: CAISESFRGGSSYNEQFF; cdr3_nt: TGTGCCATCAGTGAGTCGTTTCGGGGGGGATCCTCCTACAATGAGCAGTTCTTC
v_call: TRBV30; clone_size: -; d_call: -; j_call: TRBJ1-3; cdr3_aa: CAWSGPGQAGNTIYF; cdr3_nt: TGTGCCTGGAGCGGCCCAGGCCAGGCTGGAAACACCATATATTTT
v_call: TRBV2; clone_size: -; d_call: TRBD1; j_call: TRBJ2-1; cdr3_aa: CASSRQGKSLF; cdr3_nt: TGTGCCAGCAGTCGACAGGGGAAATCTCTCTTC
v_call: TRBV2; clone_size: few; d_call: -; j_call: TRBJ1-1; cdr3_aa: CASMGDPTWGTEAFF; cdr3_nt: TGTGCCAGCATGGGGGACCCAACATGGGGCACTGAAGCTTTCTTT
v_call: TRBV7-9; clone_size: -; d_call: -; j_call: TRBJ2-1; cdr3_aa: CASSLNGVYNEQFF; cdr3_nt: TGTGCCAGCAGCTTAAATGGGGTCTACAATGAGCAGTTCTTC
v_call: TRBV6-1; clone_size: -; d_call: -; j_call: TRBJ2-5; cdr3_aa: CASRDEYKETQYF; cdr3_nt: TGTGCCAGCAGGGACGAGTACAAAGAGACCCAGTACTTC
v_call: TRBV7-2; clone_size: once; d_call: TRBD2; j_call: TRBJ2-7; cdr3_aa: CASSQSQVTSGYEQYF; cdr3_nt: TGTGCCAGCAGCCAAAGTCAGGTGACTAGCGGCTACGAGCAGTACTTC
v_call: TRBV28; clone_size: once; d_call: -; j_call: TRBJ1-1; cdr3_aa: CASSSHRTRSPEAFF; cdr3_nt: TGTGCCAGCAGTTCCCACAGGACCCGGAGCCCTGAAGCTTTCTTT
v_call: TRBV7-2; clone_size: -; d_call: -; j_call: TRBJ1-1; cdr3_aa: CASSLAGPNTEAFF; cdr3_nt: TGTGCCAGCAGCTTAGCCGGACCGAACACTGAAGCTTTCTTT
v_call: TRBV27; clone_size: few; d_call: -; j_call: TRBJ2-2; cdr3_aa: CASSSYTGELFF; cdr3_nt: TGTGCCAGCAGTTCCTACACCGGGGAGCTGTTTTTT
v_call: TRBV11-2; clone_size: once; d_call: -; j_call: TRBJ2-3; cdr3_aa: CASSLGQISTDTQYF; cdr3_nt: TGTGCCAGCAGCTTAGGACAGATCAGCACAGATACGCAGTATTTT
v_call: TRBV4-2; clone_size: -; d_call: -; j_call: TRBJ1-2; cdr3_aa: CASSPRHGNYGYTF; cdr3_nt: TGTGCCAGCAGCCCCCGACACGGGAACTATGGCTACACCTTC
v_call: TRBV28; clone_size: -; d_call: -; j_call: TRBJ2-7; cdr3_aa: CASRGSRGDSSYEQYF; cdr3_nt: TGTGCCAGCAGGGGATCCCGCGGGGACAGCTCCTACGAGCAGTACTTC
v_call: TRBV15; clone_size: -; d_call: -; j_call: TRBJ2-3; cdr3_aa: CATSRDLNTQYF; cdr3_nt: TGTGCCACCAGCAGAGATCTGAATACGCAGTATTTT
v_call: TRBV19; clone_size: -; d_call: -; j_call: TRBJ1-1; cdr3_aa: CASSLVGGNTEAFF; cdr3_nt: TGTGCCAGTAGCTTGGTAGGGGGAAATACTGAAGCTTTCTTT
v_call: TRBV28; clone_size: -; d_call: -; j_call: TRBJ1-2; cdr3_aa: CASSPGQLTGYTF; cdr3_nt: TGTGCCAGCAGTCCGGGACAACTAACTGGCTACACCTTC
v_call: TRBV30; clone_size: -; d_call: TRBD2; j_call: TRBJ2-7; cdr3_aa: CAWSVQAGAYEQYF; cdr3_nt: TGTGCCTGGAGTGTACAAGCGGGAGCCTACGAGCAGTACTTC
v_call: TRBV9; clone_size: -; d_call: TRBD1; j_call: TRBJ2-1; cdr3_aa: CASSPRTGKTYNEQFF; cdr3_nt: TGTGCCAGCAGCCCCCGGACAGGTAAAACCTACAATGAGCAGTTCTTC
v_call: TRBV5-1; clone_size: -; d_call: -; j_call: TRBJ2-2; cdr3_aa: CASRAGSKNPGELFF; cdr3_nt: TGCGCCAGCAGGGCCGGGTCCAAAAACCCCGGGGAGCTGTTTTTT
v_call: TRBV11-2; clone_size: -; d_call: -; j_call: TRBJ2-3; cdr3_aa: CASSQGSGKGDTQYF; cdr3_nt: TGTGCCAGCAGCCAGGGGAGCGGGAAGGGAGATACGCAGTATTTT
v_call: TRBV15; clone_size: -; d_call: -; j_call: TRBJ2-4; cdr3_aa: CATSEPLGIAKNIQYF; cdr3_nt: TGTGCCACCAGCGAACCCTTGGGGATAGCCAAAAACATTCAGTACTTC
v_call: TRBV7-9; clone_size: -; d_call: -; j_call: TRBJ2-3; cdr3_aa: CASSSSGTLADTQYF; cdr3_nt: TGTGCCAGCAGCAGCTCAGGGACCCTTGCAGATACGCAGTATTTT
v_call: TRBV28; clone_size: -; d_call: -; j_call: TRBJ1-1; cdr3_aa: CASSSPRGSNTEAFF; cdr3_nt: TGTGCCAGCAGTTCTCCCAGGGGATCGAACACTGAAGCTTTCTTT
v_call: TRBV29-1; clone_size: -; d_call: -; j_call: TRBJ2-7; cdr3_aa: CSVVGVEGKGSYEQYF; cdr3_nt: TGCAGCGTTGTAGGTGTTGAGGGGAAGGGATCATACGAGCAGTACTTC
v_call: TRBV6-1; clone_size: few; d_call: -; j_call: TRBJ2-1; cdr3_aa: CASSAKGTRKPYNEQFF; cdr3_nt: TGTGCCAGCAGTGCAAAGGGGACTCGGAAACCCTACAATGAGCAGTTCTTC
v_call: TRBV19; clone_size: -; d_call: TRBD2; j_call: TRBJ2-3; cdr3_aa: CASSTQLAGGSADTQYF; cdr3_nt: TGTGCCAGTAGTACTCAACTAGCGGGAGGTTCGGCAGATACGCAGTATTTT
v_call: TRBV19; clone_size: -; d_call: TRBD2; j_call: TRBJ2-5; cdr3_aa: CASSGAEAGVGTQYF; cdr3_nt: TGTGCCAGTAGTGGGGCGGAAGCGGGAGTTGGGACCCAGTACTTC
v_call: TRBV29-1; clone_size: -; d_call: -; j_call: TRBJ2-2; cdr3_aa: CSVERDAGELFF; cdr3_nt: TGCAGCGTTGAAAGGGACGCCGGGGAGCTGTTTTTT